Shown below are 28 T cell receptor beta chains from a single sample sequenced in a study of CD8 T cells in ankylosing spondylitis. Study observations and caveats: It appeared that ankylosing spondylitis blood was characterized by a TCR beta motif of several highly homologous variants.

Their recognized antigens are unknown. TCRdb reprocessed the 5' RACE reads with MiXCR, giving one entry per CDR3 protein. The table lists a few hundred thousand distinct CDR3 sequences, about 17% of them singletons. The sequencing input was blood, either unsorted or a sorted T cell fraction (not recorded which). All receptors derive from a male donor with ankylosing spondylitis.

The chain employs TRBV20-1 and TRBJ2-7; D possibly corresponds to TRBD1 (7 bases). CDR1 is DFQATT, CDR2 SNEGSKA, per germline (reference sequence). The CDR3 consists of 13 residues. V lost 3 bases and J 2 bases, leaving 11 bases between the germline ends. For the CDR3, the DNA is TGCAGTGCTAGTACAGGGGAGGCCTACGAGCAGTACTTC. Translation: CSASTGEAYEQYF.

In this sample, this clonotype turned up a few times. This chain links TRBV6-1 with TRBJ1-4, with D maybe TRBD1 (5 bases). Germline V gene sequence: CDR1 MNHNS, CDR2 SASEGT. This CDR3 contains 14 residues. V gave up 5 bases and J gave up 3 bases, with 10 bases separating them. The CDR3 DNA is TGTGCCAGCAGTACCAGGGCGGCTAATGAAAAACTGTTTTTT. Its protein product is CASSTRAANEKLFF.

The chain combines TRBV6-5 with TRBJ1-2; D call uncertain. CDR1 is MNHEY, CDR2 SVGAGI, per germline. This CDR3 has 13 residues. Between the trimmed V and J ends, which lost 4 bases and 3 bases, there was a span of 9 bases. CDR3 sequence: CASSSWGDYGYTF. DNA for the CDR3: TGTGCCAGCAGTTCGTGGGGTGACTATGGCTACACCTTC.

This clonotype was detected only a few times. The rearrangement joins TRBV12-3 or TRBV12-4 to TRBJ2-3; D might be TRBD1 (6 bases). V lost 6 bases to trimming and J lost 2 bases, with 12 bases between them. This CDR3 contains 14 residues. CDR3 loop: CASSRGEDTDTQYF. CDR3 coding DNA: TGTGCCAGCAGCAGGGGTGAAGACACAGATACGCAGTATTTT.

A few counts support this clonotype. The chain links TRBV11-2 to TRBJ2-7, with 7 bases matching TRBD1. The CDR3 extends over 11 amino acids. Per the germline V gene, CDR1 is SGHAT and CDR2 is FQNNGV. The V segment lost 4 bases and the J segment 10 bases; nucleotides outside the gene matches: 4. The CDR3 nucleotides are TGTGCCAGCAGCTCAACAGGGGTACAGTACTTC. Translated, it gives CASSSTGVQYF. Combining the CDR3 with reference TRBV11-2 and TRBJ2-7 gives the whole variable domain EAGVAQSPRYKIIEKRQSVAFWCNPISGHATLYWYQQILGQGPKLLIQFQNNGVVDDSQLPKDRFSAERLKGVDSTLKIQPAKLEDSAVYLCASSSTGVQYFGPGTRLTVT.

The chain links TRBV20-1 to TRBJ2-2, with D perhaps TRBD2 (6 bases). Germline CDR1 reads DFQATT; CDR2 reads SNEGSKA (reference sequence). The CDR3 is 14 residues long. The V end lost 6 bases, the J end lost 1 base, and 12 bases lay between the germline ends. The CDR3 sequence is CSAPGGVNTGELFF. Here the CDR3 DNA reads TGCAGTGCCCCTGGAGGGGTGAACACCGGGGAGCTGTTTTTT.

V usage is TRBV28 and J usage is TRBJ2-7, with D possibly called TRBD1 or TRBD2 (7 bases each). Germline values: CDR1 MDHEN, CDR2 SYDVKM. The CDR3 covers 16 residues. The germline V and J ends were trimmed by 6 bases and 5 bases, with 23 bases remaining between them. The CDR3 is CASSKLYPQGGDEQYF. As DNA, the CDR3 is TGTGCCAGCAGCAAACTTTACCCCCAGGGGGGGGACGAGCAGTACTTC.

This clonotype was picked up a small number of times. The V call is TRBV27, the J call TRBJ2-7, with 8 bases fitting TRBD2. The germline CDR1 and CDR2 sequences are MNHEY and SMNVEV (reference sequence). This CDR3 has 15 amino acids. Trimming cost V 8 bases and J 3 bases; bases outside gene matches: 12. CDR3 nucleotide sequence: TGTGCCAGCCGAACCGGGGCGGGAGGAATCTACGAGCAGTACTTC. Protein product: CASRTGAGGIYEQYF.

This clonotype showed up just a few times. V usage is TRBV11-2 and J usage is TRBJ1-1; no clear D. Germline V gene lookup returns CDR1 SGHAT and CDR2 FQNNGV. The CDR3 has 15 residues. Trimming removed 5 bases from V and 4 bases from J, with 17 bases in between. CDR3 in DNA: TGTGCCAGCAGCCCTACCCTGGGCCTGGGCACTGAAGCTTTCTTT. It codes for CASSPTLGLGTEAFF.

This clonotype turned up a few times. V gene TRBV20-1 combines with J gene TRBJ2-1; D perhaps matches TRBD2 (5 bases). The CDR3 sequence is 15 residues long. Looked up from germline, CDR1 is DFQATT and CDR2 is SNEGSKA (reference sequence). Trimming stripped 3 bases from V and 8 bases from J, with 20 bases between. CDR3 in amino acids: CSASFTASIHYEQFF. CDR3 sequence (DNA): TGCAGTGCTAGCTTCACGGCTAGCATTCACTATGAGCAGTTCTTC.

CDR3 in amino acids: CASSQDRQSGNTIYF. Written as DNA, the CDR3 is TGCGCCAGCAGCCAAGATAGGCAATCTGGAAACACCATATATTTT. This chain uses TRBV4-3 with TRBJ1-3; D uncertain. The CDR3 runs to 15 residues. Looked up from germline, CDR1 is LGHNA and CDR2 is YSLEER. Trimming shortened V by 0 bases and J by 1 base, and 7 bases separated the two germline ends.

This chain connects TRBV10-3 to TRBJ2-3; D may be TRBD2 (6 bases). V was cut by 1 base and J by 4 bases, with 12 bases left in between. The germline gives CDR1 ENHRY, CDR2 SYGVKD. This CDR3 has 15 residues. The CDR3 spells CAISEFGTGPDTQYF. CDR3 nucleotide sequence: TGTGCCATCAGTGAGTTCGGGACTGGCCCAGATACGCAGTATTTT.

This clonotype was counted many times. The V call is TRBV5-6, the J call TRBJ1-2; 10 positions match TRBD1. The CDR3 runs to 15 residues. After removal of 2 bases from V and 3 bases from J, the junction contained 4 bases not matched to a gene. Germline CDR1 and CDR2: SGHDT and YYEEEE. The CDR3 loop reads CASSFLTGGDYGYTF. The CDR3, as DNA: TGTGCCAGCAGCTTTCTGACAGGGGGCGACTATGGCTACACCTTC.

The chain is built from TRBV27 and TRBJ2-3; D could derive from TRBD1 or TRBD2 (5 bases each). CDR3 length: 11 amino acids. Trimming left V 6 bases short and J 15 bases short, with 16 bases between. Germline CDR1 is MNHEY and CDR2 is SMNVEV (reference sequence). This CDR3 is CASSSGTLLYF. In DNA, the CDR3 is TGTGCCAGCAGCTCCGGGACCTTGCTCTATTTT.

This clonotype was counted only a few times. The chain carries TRBV13 and TRBJ2-1, with D tentatively TRBD2 (6 bases). The CDR3 is 15 residues long. CDR1 is PRHDT and CDR2 is FYEKMQ in the germline V gene (reference sequence). Deletions cut 2 bases from V and 2 bases from J, with 10 bases between. Written as DNA, the CDR3 is TGTGCCAGCAGCTTAAACGGGGGTCCCTACAATGAGCAGTTCTTC. This sequence encodes CASSLNGGPYNEQFF.

The J gene is TRBJ2-7, the V gene TRBV3-1, with no clear D. Germline-derived CDR1 and CDR2 are LGHDT and YNNKEL (reference sequence). This CDR3 comprises 14 residues. The V end lost 0 bases, the J end lost 5 bases, and 11 bases lay between the germline ends. The CDR3 DNA reads as TGTGCCAGCAGCCAAGAGATTAGCCCACACGAGCAGTACTTC. Translated: CASSQEISPHEQYF.

This clonotype was detected ten times or more. The V gene is TRBV12-3 or TRBV12-4, the J gene TRBJ2-1; TRBD1 might be the D (6 bases). Trimming left V 6 bases short and J 7 bases short, with 13 bases between. The CDR3 runs 13 residues. CDR3 in DNA: TGTGCCAGCAGCGGGCAGGGGATAAATGAGCAGTTCTTC. It codes for CASSGQGINEQFF.

This clonotype turned up a few times. The chain carries TRBV2 and TRBJ2-7; D ambiguous. V was trimmed by 4 bases and J by 3 bases, leaving 7 bases between them. The CDR3 has 12 residues. In germline, CDR1 is SNHLY, CDR2 FYNNEI. In DNA, the CDR3 is TGTGCCAGCAGTGCCGCAAGCTACGAGCAGTACTTC. Its protein is CASSAASYEQYF.

This chain connects TRBV28 to TRBJ2-1; D perhaps matches TRBD1 (5 bases). V gave up 5 bases and J gave up 3 bases, with 8 bases separating them. There are 13 residues in the CDR3. Looked up from germline, CDR1 is MDHEN and CDR2 is SYDVKM. CDR3: CASSHDSYNEQFF. In DNA form, the CDR3 reads TGTGCCAGCAGTCATGACAGCTACAATGAGCAGTTCTTC. The full variable domain, in which reference TRBV28 and TRBJ2-1 provide the parts outside the CDR3, is DVKVTQSSRYLVKRTGEKVFLECVQDMDHENMFWYRQDPGLGLRLIYFSYDVKMKEKGDIPEGYSVSREKKERFSLILESASTNQTSMYLCASSHDSYNEQFFGPGTRLTVL.

This clonotype has a handful of counts. The chain has TRBV27 and TRBJ2-7, with D tentatively TRBD2 (6 bases). Per germline, CDR1 MNHEY and CDR2 SMNVEV (reference sequence). This CDR3 contains 16 residues. V lost 5 bases to trimming and J lost 3 bases, with 20 bases between them. CDR3 region: CASSAGPTEVVYEQYF. The CDR3, as DNA: TGTGCCAGCAGTGCGGGACCCACGGAGGTTGTCTACGAGCAGTACTTC.

This sequence joins TRBV3-1 and TRBJ2-2, with D hard to call. Trimming took off 0 bases at V and 7 bases at J, with 9 bases between the two ends. Germline values: CDR1 LGHDT, CDR2 YNNKEL (reference sequence). The CDR3 has 14 residues. The CDR3 DNA reads TGTGCCAGCAGCCAAGATGAGTTTTTCGGGGAGCTGTTTTTT. This translates into CASSQDEFFGELFF.

This clonotype was counted a few times. The rearrangement links TRBV19 to TRBJ2-1, with a tentative D call TRBD1 (8 bases). CDR3 size: 15 residues. The germline V gene encodes CDR1 LNHDA and CDR2 SQIVND (reference sequence). V was shortened by 4 bases and J by 4 bases, with 14 bases between the two germline ends. CDR3 loop: CASSNGQGGYNEQFF. The CDR3 DNA follows: TGTGCCAGTAGTAACGGACAGGGAGGGTACAATGAGCAGTTCTTC.

This clonotype was observed a handful of times. The chain has TRBV2 and TRBJ1-5; TRBD1 matches 7 bases. The germline gives CDR1 SNHLY, CDR2 FYNNEI. There are 14 residues in the CDR3. With V trimmed by 2 bases and J by 4 bases, 2 bases remained unmatched. Here the CDR3 DNA reads TGTGCCAGCAGTGAACCGGGACAGAATCAGCCCCAGCATTTT. Protein: CASSEPGQNQPQHF.

In its sample, this clonotype was seen a few times. CDR3 residues: CASSYSGQNEQFF. CDR3 sequence (DNA): TGTGCCAGCAGTTACTCGGGTCAAAATGAGCAGTTCTTC. This chain uses TRBV6-5 with TRBJ2-1, with D unclear. The CDR3 length is 13 residues. Trimming pared 0 bases from V and 7 bases from J, leaving 7 bases between. The germline CDR1 and CDR2 sequences are MNHEY and SVGAGI.

V is TRBV4-3 and J is TRBJ2-7; 8 bases are shared with TRBD2. The ends lost 0 bases at V and 0 bases at J; junction bases unmatched: 4. The CDR3 has 16 amino acids. The V gene's germline CDR1 is LGHNA and CDR2 YSLEER. CDR3 sequence: CASSQDTSGYSYEQYF. In DNA, the CDR3 is TGCGCCAGCAGCCAAGATACTAGCGGCTACTCCTACGAGCAGTACTTC.

This clonotype showed up just a few times. The chain employs TRBV30 and TRBJ1-2, with D uncertain. This CDR3 is 13 amino acids long. Per germline, CDR1 GTSNPN and CDR2 SVGIG (reference sequence). With 3 bases removed from V and 6 bases from J, the gap between germline ends came to 14 bases. This CDR3 is CAWSALGLHGYTF. In DNA form, the CDR3 reads TGTGCCTGGAGCGCTCTGGGGTTACATGGCTACACCTTC.

This clonotype was counted between two and nine times. The chain links TRBV5-4 to TRBJ1-5, with 7 bases identical to TRBD1. J was trimmed by 6 bases and V by 4 bases; bases with no gene match: 4. The CDR3 is 13 residues long. Per the germline V gene, CDR1 is SGHNT and CDR2 is YYREEE (reference sequence). As DNA, the CDR3 is TGTGCCAGCAGCCTCGACAGGGCTCAGCCCCAGCATTTT. Protein: CASSLDRAQPQHF.

This rearrangement joins TRBV20-1 to TRBJ2-1; TRBD2 matches 8 bases. This CDR3 contains 14 residues. Germline-derived CDR1 and CDR2 are DFQATT and SNEGSKA (reference sequence). The V and J ends lost 3 bases and 7 bases, in that order; junction bases with no gene match: 8. The CDR3 region is CSARGLDRANEQFF. The DNA for the CDR3 is TGCAGTGCTAGGGGACTAGATCGGGCAAATGAGCAGTTCTTC.